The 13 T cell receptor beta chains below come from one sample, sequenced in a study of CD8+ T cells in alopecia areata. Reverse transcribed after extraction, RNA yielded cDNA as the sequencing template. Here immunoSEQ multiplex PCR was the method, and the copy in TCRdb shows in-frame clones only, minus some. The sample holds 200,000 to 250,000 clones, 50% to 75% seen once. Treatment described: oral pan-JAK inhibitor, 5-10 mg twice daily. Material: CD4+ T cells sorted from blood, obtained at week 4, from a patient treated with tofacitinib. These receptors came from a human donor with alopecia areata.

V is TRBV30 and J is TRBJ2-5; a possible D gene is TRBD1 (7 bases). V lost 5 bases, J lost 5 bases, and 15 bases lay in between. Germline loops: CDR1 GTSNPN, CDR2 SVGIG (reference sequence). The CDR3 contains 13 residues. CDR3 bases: TGTGCCTGGCAGGGGGGAGGTTGGGAGACCCAGTACTTC. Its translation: CAWQGGGWETQYF. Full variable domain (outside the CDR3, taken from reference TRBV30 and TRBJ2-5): SQTIHQWPATLVQPVGSPLSLECTVEGTSNPNLYWYRQAAGRGLQLLFYSVGIGQISSEVPQNLSASRPQDRQFILSSKKLLLSDSGFYLCAWQGGGWETQYFGPGTRLLVL.

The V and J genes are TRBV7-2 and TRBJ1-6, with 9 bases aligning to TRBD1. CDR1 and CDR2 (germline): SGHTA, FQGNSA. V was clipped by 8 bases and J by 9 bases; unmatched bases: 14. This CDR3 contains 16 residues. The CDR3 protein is CASGDTGGLAGSPLHF. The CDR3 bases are TGTGCCAGCGGAGATACAGGGGGCCTAGCGGGTTCACCCCTCCACTTT.

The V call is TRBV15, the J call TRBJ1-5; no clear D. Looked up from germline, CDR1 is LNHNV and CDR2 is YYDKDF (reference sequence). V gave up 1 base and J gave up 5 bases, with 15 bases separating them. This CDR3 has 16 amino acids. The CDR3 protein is CATSRVSVLRDQPQHF. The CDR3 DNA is TGTGCCACCAGCAGAGTGTCGGTATTGAGAGATCAGCCCCAGCATTTT. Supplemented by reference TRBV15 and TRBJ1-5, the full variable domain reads DAMVIQNPRYQVTQFGKPVTLSCSQTLNHNVMYWYQQKSSQAPKLLFHYYDKDFNNEADTPDNFQSRRPNTSFCFLDIRSPGLGDTAMYLCATSRVSVLRDQPQHFGDGTRLSIL.

CDR3 residues: CASSQDWPLTGEQYF. The CDR3 bases are TGTGCCAGCAGCCAAGATTGGCCCCTAACGGGCGAGCAGTACTTC. The rearrangement uses TRBV4-2 and TRBJ2-7; D is ambiguous. Germline V gene lookup returns CDR1 LGHNA and CDR2 YNFKEQ. V was shortened by 0 bases and J by 6 bases, with 15 bases between the two germline ends. The CDR3 is made up of 15 amino acids.

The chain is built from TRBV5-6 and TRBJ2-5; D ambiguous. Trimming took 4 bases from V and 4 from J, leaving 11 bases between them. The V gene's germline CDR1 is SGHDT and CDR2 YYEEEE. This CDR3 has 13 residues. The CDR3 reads CASSPPGRETQYF. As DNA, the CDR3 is TGTGCCAGCAGCCCTCCCGGGCGAGAGACCCAGTACTTC.

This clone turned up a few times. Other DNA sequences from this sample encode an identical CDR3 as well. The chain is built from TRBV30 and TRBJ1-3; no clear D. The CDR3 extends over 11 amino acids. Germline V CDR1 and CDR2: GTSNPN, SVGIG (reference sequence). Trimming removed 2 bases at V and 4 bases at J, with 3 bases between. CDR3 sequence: CAWSFGNTIYF. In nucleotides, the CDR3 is TGTGCCTGGAGTTTCGGAAACACCATATATTTT.

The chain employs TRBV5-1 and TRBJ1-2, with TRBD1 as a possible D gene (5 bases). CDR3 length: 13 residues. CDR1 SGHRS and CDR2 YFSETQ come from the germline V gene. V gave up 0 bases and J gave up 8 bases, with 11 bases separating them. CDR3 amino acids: CASSLGQLDGYTF. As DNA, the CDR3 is TGCGCCAGCAGCTTGGGACAGTTAGACGGCTACACCTTC.

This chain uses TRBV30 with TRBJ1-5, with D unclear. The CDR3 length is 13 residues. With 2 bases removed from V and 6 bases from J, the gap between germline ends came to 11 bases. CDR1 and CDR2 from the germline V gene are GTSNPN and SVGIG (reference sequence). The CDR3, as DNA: TGTGCCTGGAGTTTCGACCCTATTCAGCCCCAGCATTTT. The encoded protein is CAWSFDPIQPQHF.

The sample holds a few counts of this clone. The CDR3 loop is CSARSGETQYF. The CDR3 nucleotides are TGCAGTGCTAGAAGCGGGGAGACCCAGTACTTC. This rearrangement joins TRBV20-1 to TRBJ2-5, with D possibly being TRBD2 (6 bases). V gave up 2 bases and J gave up 5 bases, with 6 bases separating them. There are 11 residues in the CDR3. Per germline, CDR1 DFQATT and CDR2 SNEGSKA (reference sequence).

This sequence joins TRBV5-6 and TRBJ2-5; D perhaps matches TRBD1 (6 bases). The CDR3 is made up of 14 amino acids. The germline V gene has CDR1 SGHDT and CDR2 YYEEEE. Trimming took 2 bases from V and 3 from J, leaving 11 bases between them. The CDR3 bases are TGTGCCAGCAGCTTTATCGACAGGAAAGAGACCCAGTACTTC. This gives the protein CASSFIDRKETQYF. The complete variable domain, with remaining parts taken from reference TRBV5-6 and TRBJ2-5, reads DAGVTQSPTHLIKTRGQQVTLRCSPKSGHDTVSWYQQALGQGPQFIFQYYEEEERQRGNFPDRFSGHQFPNYSSELNVNALLLGDSALYLCASSFIDRKETQYFGPGTRLLVL.

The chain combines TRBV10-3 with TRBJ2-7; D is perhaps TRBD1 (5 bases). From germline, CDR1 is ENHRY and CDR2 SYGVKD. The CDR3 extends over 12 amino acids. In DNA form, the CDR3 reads TGTGCTCTAGGGGCGACAGTTTACGAGCAGTACTTC. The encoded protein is CALGATVYEQYF.

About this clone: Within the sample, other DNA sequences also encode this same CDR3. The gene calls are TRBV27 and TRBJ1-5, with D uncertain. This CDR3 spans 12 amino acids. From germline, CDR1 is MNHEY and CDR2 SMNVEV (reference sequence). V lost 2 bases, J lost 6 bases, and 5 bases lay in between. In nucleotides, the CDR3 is TGTGCCAGCAGTTTAATAGGTCAGCCCCAGCATTTT. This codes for CASSLIGQPQHF.

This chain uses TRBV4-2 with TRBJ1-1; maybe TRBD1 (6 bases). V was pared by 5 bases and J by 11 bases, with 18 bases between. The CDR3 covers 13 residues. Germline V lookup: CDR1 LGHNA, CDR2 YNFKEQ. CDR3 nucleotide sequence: TGTGCCAGCAGCTCGTCCGGGACATTGAACGCTTTCTTT. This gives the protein CASSSSGTLNAFF.